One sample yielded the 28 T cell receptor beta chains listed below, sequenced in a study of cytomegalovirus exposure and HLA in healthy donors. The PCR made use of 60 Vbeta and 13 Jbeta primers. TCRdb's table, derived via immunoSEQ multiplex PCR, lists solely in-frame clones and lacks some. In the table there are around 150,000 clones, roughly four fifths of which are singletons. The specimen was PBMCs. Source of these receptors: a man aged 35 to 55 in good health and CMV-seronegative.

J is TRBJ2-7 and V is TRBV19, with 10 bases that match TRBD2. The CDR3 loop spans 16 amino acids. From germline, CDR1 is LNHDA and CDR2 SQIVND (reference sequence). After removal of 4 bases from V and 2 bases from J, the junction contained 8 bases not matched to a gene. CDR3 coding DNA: TGTGCCAGTAGTACCCTAGCGGGGGAGCTGGCCTACGAGCAGTACTTC. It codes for CASSTLAGELAYEQYF.

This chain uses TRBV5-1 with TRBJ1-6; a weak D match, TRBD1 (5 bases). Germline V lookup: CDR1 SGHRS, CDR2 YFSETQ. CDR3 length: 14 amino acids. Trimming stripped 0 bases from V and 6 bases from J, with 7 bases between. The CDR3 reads CASSLGGGNSPLHF. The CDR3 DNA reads TGCGCCAGCAGCTTGGGGGGGGGTAATTCACCCCTCCACTTT. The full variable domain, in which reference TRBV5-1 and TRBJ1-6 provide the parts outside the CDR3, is KAGVTQTPRYLIKTRGQQVTLSCSPISGHRSVSWYQQTPGQGLQFLFEYFSETQRNKGNFPGRFSGRQFSNSRSEMNVSTLELGDSALYLCASSLGGGNSPLHFGNGTRLTVT.

In nucleotides, the CDR3 is TGTGCCATCAGGAACTCAGGGGGAGGCGAGCAGTACTTC. It yields the protein CAIRNSGGGEQYF. The V gene is TRBV10-3, the J gene TRBJ2-7; D is possibly TRBD1 (7 bases). CDR3 length: 13 residues. Per the germline V gene, CDR1 is ENHRY and CDR2 is SYGVKD. V dropped 6 bases and J dropped 6 bases, with 15 bases sitting between them.

DNA for the CDR3: TGTGCCAGCAGGGTAGCGGGGGGGACAGATACGCAGTATTTT. This encodes CASRVAGGTDTQYF. This chain connects TRBV7-2 to TRBJ2-3; 11 bases align to TRBD2. Germline V gene sequence: CDR1 SGHTA, CDR2 FQGNSA. The length of the CDR3 is 14 residues. V dropped 6 bases and J dropped 3; count of bases not matched to a gene: 2.

The DNA of the CDR3 is TGTGCCAGCACCCGGGACAGGGCCGCTGAGCAGTACTTC. It translates to CASTRDRAAEQYF. The chain combines TRBV2 with TRBJ2-7, with 9 nucleotides matching TRBD1. The CDR3 is 13 residues long. After removal of 7 bases from V and 7 bases from J, the junction contained 8 bases not matched to a gene. Per germline, CDR1 SNHLY and CDR2 FYNNEI. Using reference TRBV2 and TRBJ2-7 for the parts outside the CDR3, the full variable domain is EPEVTQTPSHQVTQMGQEVILRCVPISNHLYFYWYRQILGQKVEFLVSFYNNEISEKSEIFDDQFSVERPDGSNFTLKIRSTKLEDSAMYFCASTRDRAAEQYFGPGTRLTVT.

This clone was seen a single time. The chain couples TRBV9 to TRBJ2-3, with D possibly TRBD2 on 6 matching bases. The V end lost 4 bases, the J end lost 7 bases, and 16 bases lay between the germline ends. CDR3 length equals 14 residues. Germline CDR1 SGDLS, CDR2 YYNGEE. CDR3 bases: TGTGCCAGCAGCCCCCGGACTACCTCTTATACGCAGTATTTT. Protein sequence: CASSPRTTSYTQYF.

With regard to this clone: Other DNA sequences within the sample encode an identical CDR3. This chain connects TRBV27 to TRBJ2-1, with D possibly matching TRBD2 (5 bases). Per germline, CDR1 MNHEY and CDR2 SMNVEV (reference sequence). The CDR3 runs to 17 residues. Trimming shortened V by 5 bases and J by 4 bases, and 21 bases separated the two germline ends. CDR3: CASSPLPGMSSYNEQFF. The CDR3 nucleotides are TGTGCCAGCAGTCCACTTCCCGGGATGAGCTCTTACAATGAGCAGTTCTTC.

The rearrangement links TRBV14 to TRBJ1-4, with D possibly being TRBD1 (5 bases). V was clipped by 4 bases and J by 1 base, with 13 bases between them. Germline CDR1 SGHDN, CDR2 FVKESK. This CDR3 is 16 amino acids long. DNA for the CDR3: TGTGCCAGCAGCCCTCAAACGGGGGTAACTAATGAAAAACTGTTTTTT. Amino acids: CASSPQTGVTNEKLFF.

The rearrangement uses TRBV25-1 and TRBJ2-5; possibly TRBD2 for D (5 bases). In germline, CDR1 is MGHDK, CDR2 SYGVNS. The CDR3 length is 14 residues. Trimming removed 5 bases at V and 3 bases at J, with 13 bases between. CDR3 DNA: TGTGCCAGCAGTCTATGGGGAGAGGAAGAGACCCAGTACTTC. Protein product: CASSLWGEEETQYF.

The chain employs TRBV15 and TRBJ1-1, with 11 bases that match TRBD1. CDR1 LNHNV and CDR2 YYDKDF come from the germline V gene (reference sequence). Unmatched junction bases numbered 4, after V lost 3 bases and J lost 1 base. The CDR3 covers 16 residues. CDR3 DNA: TGTGCCACCAGCAGGACAGGGACAGGGGGGAACACTGAAGCTTTCTTT. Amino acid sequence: CATSRTGTGGNTEAFF.

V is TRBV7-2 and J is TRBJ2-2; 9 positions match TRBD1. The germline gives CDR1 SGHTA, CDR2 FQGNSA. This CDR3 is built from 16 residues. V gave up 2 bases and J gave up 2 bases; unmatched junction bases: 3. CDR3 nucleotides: TGTGCCAGCAGCTTACGACAGGGGGGAAACACCGGGGAGCTGTTTTTT. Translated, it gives CASSLRQGGNTGELFF. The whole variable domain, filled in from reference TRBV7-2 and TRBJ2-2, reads GAGVSQSPSNKVTEKGKDVELRCDPISGHTALYWYRQSLGQGLEFLIYFQGNSAPDKSGLPSDRFSAERTGGSVSTLTIQRTQQEDSAVYLCASSLRQGGNTGELFFGEGSRLTVL.

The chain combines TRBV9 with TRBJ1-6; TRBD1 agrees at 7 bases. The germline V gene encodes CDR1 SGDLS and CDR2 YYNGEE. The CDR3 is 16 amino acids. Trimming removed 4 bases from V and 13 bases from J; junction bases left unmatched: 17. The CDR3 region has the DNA TGTGCCAGCAGCCCCCTACCAGGGGGGCCCATCAATCCCCTCCACTTT. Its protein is CASSPLPGGPINPLHF. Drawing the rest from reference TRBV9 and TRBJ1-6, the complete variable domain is DSGVTQTPKHLITATGQRVTLRCSPRSGDLSVYWYQQSLDQGLQFLIQYYNGEERAKGNILERFSAQQFPDLHSELNLSSLELGDSALYFCASSPLPGGPINPLHFGNGTRLTVT.

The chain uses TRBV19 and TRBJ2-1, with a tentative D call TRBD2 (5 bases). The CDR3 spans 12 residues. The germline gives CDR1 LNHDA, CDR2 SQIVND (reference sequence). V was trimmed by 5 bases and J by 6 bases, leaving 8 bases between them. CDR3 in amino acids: CASSLTSNEQFF. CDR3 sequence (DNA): TGTGCCAGTAGTCTCACTAGCAATGAGCAGTTCTTC.

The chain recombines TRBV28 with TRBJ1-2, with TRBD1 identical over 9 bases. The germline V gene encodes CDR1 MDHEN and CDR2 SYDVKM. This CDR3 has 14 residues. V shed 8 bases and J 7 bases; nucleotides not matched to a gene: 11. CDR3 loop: CASRTGGTRSGYTF. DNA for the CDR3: TGTGCCAGCCGAACAGGGGGCACGAGGAGTGGCTACACCTTC.

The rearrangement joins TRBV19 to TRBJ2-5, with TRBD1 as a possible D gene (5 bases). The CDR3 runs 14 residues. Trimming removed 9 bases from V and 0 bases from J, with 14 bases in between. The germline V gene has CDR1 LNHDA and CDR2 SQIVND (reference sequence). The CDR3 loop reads CASPVRGNQETQYF. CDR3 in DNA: TGTGCCAGCCCGGTTAGGGGTAACCAAGAGACCCAGTACTTC.

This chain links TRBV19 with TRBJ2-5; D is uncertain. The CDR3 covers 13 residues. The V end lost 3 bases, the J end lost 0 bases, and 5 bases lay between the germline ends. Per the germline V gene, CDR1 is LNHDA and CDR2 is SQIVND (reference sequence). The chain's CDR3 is CASSITDQETQYF. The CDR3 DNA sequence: TGTGCCAGTAGTATTACGGACCAAGAGACCCAGTACTTC.

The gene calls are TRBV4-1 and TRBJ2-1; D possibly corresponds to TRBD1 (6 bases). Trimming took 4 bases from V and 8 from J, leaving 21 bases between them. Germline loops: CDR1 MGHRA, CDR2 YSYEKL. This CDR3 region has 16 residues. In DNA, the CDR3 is TGCGCCAGCAGCCCAGGGGACCGTGTTGTGTTGCATGAGCAGTTCTTC. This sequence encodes CASSPGDRVVLHEQFF.

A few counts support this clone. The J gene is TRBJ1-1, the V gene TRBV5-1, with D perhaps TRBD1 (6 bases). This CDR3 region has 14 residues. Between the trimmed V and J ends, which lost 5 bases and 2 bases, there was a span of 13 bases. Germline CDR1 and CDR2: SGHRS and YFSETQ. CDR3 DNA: TGCGCCAGCAGTACAGGGACGATAAACACTGAAGCTTTCTTT. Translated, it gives CASSTGTINTEAFF.

The CDR3 region has the DNA TGTGCCAGCTCGAGGACAGGTTCGCATGAGCAGTTCTTC. It yields the protein CASSRTGSHEQFF. V and J are TRBV6-1 and TRBJ2-1; 7 bases line up with TRBD1. This CDR3 contains 13 residues. Germline loops: CDR1 MNHNS, CDR2 SASEGT. V was pared by 8 bases and J by 8 bases, with 9 bases of the junction left unmatched.

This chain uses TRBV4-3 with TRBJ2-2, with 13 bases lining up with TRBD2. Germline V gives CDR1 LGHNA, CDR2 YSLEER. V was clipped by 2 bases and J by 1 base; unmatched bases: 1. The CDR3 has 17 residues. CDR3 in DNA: TGCGCCAGCAGCCAAAGGACTAGCGGGGGGAACACCGGGGAGCTGTTTTTT. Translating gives CASSQRTSGGNTGELFF.

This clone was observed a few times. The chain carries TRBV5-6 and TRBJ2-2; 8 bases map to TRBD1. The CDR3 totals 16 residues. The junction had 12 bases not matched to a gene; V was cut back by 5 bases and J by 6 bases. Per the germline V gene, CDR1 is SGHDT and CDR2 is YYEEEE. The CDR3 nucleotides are TGTGCCAGCAGTTCACGGACAGGGTTAGGATCCGGGGAGCTGTTTTTT. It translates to CASSSRTGLGSGELFF. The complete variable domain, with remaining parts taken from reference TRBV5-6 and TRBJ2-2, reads DAGVTQSPTHLIKTRGQQVTLRCSPKSGHDTVSWYQQALGQGPQFIFQYYEEEERQRGNFPDRFSGHQFPNYSSELNVNALLLGDSALYLCASSSRTGLGSGELFFGEGSRLTVL.

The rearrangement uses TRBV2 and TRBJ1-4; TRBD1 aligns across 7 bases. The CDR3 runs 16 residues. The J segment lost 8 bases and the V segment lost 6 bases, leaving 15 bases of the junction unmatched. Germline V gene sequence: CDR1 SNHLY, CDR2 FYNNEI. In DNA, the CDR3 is TGTGCCAGCAGCCGAGACCTGACAGGGAATGGAGAAAAACTGTTTTTT. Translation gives CASSRDLTGNGEKLFF. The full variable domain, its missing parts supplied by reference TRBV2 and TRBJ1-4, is EPEVTQTPSHQVTQMGQEVILRCVPISNHLYFYWYRQILGQKVEFLVSFYNNEISEKSEIFDDQFSVERPDGSNFTLKIRSTKLEDSAMYFCASSRDLTGNGEKLFFGSGTQLSVL.

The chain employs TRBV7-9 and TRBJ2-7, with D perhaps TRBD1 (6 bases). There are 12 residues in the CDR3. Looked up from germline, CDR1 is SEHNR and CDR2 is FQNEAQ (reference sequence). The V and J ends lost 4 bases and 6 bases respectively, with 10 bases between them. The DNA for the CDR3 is TGTGCCAGCAGCTCCCTGGGGGCCGAGCAGTACTTC. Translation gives CASSSLGAEQYF.

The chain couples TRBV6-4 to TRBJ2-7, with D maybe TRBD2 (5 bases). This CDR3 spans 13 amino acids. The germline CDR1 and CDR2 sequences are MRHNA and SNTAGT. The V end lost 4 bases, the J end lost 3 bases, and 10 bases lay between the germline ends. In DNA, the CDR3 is TGTGCCAGCAGTGCGACTGAGGGCTACGAGCAGTACTTC. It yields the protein CASSATEGYEQYF.

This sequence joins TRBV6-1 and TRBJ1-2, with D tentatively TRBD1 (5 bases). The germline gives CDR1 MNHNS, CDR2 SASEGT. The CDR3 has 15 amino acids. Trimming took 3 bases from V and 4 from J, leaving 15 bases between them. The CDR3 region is CASSDPFRRAYGYTF. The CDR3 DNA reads TGTGCCAGCAGTGACCCCTTTCGCAGGGCCTATGGCTACACCTTC.

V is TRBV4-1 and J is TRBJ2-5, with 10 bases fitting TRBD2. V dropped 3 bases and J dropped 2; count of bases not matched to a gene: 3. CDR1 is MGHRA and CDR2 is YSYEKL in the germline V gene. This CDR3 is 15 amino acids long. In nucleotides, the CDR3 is TGCGCCAGCAGCCAGAAACTAGCGGGGCAAGAGACCCAGTACTTC. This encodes CASSQKLAGQETQYF.

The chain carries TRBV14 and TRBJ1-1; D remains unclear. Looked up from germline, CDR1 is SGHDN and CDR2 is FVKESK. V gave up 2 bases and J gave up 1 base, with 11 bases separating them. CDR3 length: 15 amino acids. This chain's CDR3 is CASSQYLNSNTEAFF. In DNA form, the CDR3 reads TGTGCCAGCAGCCAATACCTAAATTCGAACACTGAAGCTTTCTTT.

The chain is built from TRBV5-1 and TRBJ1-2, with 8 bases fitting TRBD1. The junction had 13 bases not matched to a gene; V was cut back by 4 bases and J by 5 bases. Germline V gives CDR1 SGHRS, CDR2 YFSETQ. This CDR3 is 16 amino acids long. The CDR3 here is CASSPQGRQGTYGYTF. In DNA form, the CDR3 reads TGCGCCAGCAGCCCACAAGGAAGACAGGGGACATATGGCTACACCTTC.